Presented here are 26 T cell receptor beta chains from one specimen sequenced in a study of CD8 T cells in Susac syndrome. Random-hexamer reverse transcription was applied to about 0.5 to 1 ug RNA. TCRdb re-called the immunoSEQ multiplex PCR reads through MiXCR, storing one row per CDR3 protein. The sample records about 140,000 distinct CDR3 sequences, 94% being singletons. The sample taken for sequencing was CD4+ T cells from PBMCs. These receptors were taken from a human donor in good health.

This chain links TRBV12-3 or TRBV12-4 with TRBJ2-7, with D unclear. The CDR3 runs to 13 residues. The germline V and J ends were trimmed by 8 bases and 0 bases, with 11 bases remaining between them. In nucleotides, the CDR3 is TGTGCCAGCCGCCAGGCTTCCTCCTACGAGCAGTACTTC. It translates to CASRQASSYEQYF.

CDR3: CASSVGLGGDEQFF. CDR3 nucleotide sequence: TGCGCCAGCAGCGTGGGACTAGGCGGGGATGAGCAGTTCTTC. The V call is TRBV5-1, the J call TRBJ2-1, with TRBD2 matching over 8 bases. Germline loops: CDR1 SGHRS, CDR2 YFSETQ. Losses at the gene ends were 4 bases for V and 8 bases for J; bases not matched to a gene: 8. The CDR3 length is 14 residues.

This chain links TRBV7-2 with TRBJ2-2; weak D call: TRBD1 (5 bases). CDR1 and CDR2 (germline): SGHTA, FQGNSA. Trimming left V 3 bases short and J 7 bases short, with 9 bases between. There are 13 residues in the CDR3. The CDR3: CASSFAGYGELFF. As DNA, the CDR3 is TGTGCCAGCAGCTTCGCAGGGTACGGGGAGCTGTTTTTT.

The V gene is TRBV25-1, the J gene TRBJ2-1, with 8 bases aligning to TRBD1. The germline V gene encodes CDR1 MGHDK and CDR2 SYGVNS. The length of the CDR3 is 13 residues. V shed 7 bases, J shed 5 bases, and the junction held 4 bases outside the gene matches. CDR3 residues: CASTRQGNNEQFF. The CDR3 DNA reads TGTGCCAGCACCCGACAGGGGAACAATGAGCAGTTCTTC.

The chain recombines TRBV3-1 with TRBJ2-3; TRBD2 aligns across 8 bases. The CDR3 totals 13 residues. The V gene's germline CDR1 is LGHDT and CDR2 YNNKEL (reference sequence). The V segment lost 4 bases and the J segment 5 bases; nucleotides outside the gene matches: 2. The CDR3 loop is CASSPGLGDTQYF. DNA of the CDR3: TGTGCCAGCAGCCCGGGACTAGGAGATACGCAGTATTTT.

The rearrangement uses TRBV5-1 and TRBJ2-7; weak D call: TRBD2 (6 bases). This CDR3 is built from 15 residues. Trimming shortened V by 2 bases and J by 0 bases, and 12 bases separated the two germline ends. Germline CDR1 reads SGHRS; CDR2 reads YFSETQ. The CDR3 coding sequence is TGCGCCAGCAGCTTAGGCGGGGCGAGCTCCTACGAGCAGTACTTC. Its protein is CASSLGGASSYEQYF. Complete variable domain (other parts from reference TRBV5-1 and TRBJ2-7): KAGVTQTPRYLIKTRGQQVTLSCSPISGHRSVSWYQQTPGQGLQFLFEYFSETQRNKGNFPGRFSGRQFSNSRSEMNVSTLELGDSALYLCASSLGGASSYEQYFGPGTRLTVT.

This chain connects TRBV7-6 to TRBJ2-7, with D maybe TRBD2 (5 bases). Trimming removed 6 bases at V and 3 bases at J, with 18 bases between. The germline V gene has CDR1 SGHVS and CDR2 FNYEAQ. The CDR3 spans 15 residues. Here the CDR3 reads CASSFTTNNFYEQYF. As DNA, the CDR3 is TGTGCCAGCAGTTTTACGACTAACAACTTCTACGAGCAGTACTTC.

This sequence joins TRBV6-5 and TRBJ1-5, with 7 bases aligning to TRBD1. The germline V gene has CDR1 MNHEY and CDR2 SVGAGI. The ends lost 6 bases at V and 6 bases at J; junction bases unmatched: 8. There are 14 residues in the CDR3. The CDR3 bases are TGTGCCAGCAGGCCTGGGACAGTAGGTCAGCCCCAGCATTTT. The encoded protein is CASRPGTVGQPQHF.

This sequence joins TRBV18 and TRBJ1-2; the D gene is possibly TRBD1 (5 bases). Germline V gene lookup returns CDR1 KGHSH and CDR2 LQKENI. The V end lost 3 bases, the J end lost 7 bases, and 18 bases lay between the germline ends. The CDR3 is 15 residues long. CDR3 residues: CASSPVGGVNGGYTF. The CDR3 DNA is TGTGCCAGCTCACCCGTCGGGGGGGTTAACGGTGGCTACACCTTC.

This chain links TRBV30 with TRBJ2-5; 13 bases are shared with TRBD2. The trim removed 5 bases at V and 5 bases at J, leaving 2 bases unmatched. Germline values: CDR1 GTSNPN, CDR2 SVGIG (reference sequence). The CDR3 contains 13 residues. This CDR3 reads CAWETSGRETQYF. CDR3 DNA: TGTGCCTGGGAGACTAGCGGGAGGGAGACCCAGTACTTC.

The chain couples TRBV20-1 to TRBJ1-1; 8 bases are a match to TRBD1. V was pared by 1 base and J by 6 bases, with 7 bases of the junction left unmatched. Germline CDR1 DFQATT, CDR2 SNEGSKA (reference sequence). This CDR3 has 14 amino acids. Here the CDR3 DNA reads TGCAGTGCTAGAGGGGACAGGAGTCGCCCTGAAGCTTTCTTT. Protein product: CSARGDRSRPEAFF.

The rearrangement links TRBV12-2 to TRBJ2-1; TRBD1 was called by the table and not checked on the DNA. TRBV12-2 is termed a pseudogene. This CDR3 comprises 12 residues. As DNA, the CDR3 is TGTGCAAGTCGCCTTCCCGATGGTGAGCAGTTCTTC. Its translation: CASRLPDGEQFF.

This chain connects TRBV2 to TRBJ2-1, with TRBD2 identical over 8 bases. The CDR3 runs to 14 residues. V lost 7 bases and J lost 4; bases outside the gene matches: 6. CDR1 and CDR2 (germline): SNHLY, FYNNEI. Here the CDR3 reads CASTGTRAYNEQFF. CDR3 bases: TGTGCCAGCACCGGGACTAGAGCTTACAATGAGCAGTTCTTC.

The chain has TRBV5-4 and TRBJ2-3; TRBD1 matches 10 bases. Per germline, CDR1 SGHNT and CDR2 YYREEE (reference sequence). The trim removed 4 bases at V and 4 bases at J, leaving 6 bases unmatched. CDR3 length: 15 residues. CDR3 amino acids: CASSTRQGAPDTQYF. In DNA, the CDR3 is TGTGCCAGCAGCACACGACAGGGGGCCCCAGATACGCAGTATTTT.

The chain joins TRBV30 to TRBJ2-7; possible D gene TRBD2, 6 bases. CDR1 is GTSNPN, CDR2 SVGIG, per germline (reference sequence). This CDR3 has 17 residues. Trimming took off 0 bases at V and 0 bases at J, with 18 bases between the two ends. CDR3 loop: CAWSVPGLLTHSYEQYF. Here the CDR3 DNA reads TGTGCCTGGAGTGTACCGGGACTGCTCACCCACTCCTACGAGCAGTACTTC.

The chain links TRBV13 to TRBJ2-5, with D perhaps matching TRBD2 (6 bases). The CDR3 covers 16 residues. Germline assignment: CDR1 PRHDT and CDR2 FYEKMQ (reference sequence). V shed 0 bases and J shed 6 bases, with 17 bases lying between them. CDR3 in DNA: TGTGCCAGCAGCTTAGGCGTAACTGACGGGGGACAGACCCAGTACTTC. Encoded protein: CASSLGVTDGGQTQYF. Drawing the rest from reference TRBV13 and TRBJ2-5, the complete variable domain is AAGVIQSPRHLIKEKRETATLKCYPIPRHDTVYWYQQGPGQDPQFLISFYEKMQSDKGSIPDRFSAQQFSDYHSELNMSSLELGDSALYFCASSLGVTDGGQTQYFGPGTRLLVL.

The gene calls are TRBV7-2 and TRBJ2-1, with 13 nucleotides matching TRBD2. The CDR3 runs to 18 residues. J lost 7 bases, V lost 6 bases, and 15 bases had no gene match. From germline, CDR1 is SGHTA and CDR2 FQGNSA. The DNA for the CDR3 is TGTGCCAGCAGTCCGCTCTTAGTTAAGACTAGCGGGAGGAATGAGCAGTTCTTC. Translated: CASSPLLVKTSGRNEQFF.

CDR3 DNA sequence: TGTGCCAGCTCATCTCAGAAGGACACGATGAACACTGAAGCTTTCTTT. The encoded protein is CASSSQKDTMNTEAFF. The rearrangement links TRBV18 to TRBJ1-1, with D maybe TRBD1 (5 bases). Trimming cost V 5 bases and J 0 bases, with 16 bases left between them. CDR3 size: 16 residues. Germline CDR1 reads KGHSH; CDR2 reads LQKENI.

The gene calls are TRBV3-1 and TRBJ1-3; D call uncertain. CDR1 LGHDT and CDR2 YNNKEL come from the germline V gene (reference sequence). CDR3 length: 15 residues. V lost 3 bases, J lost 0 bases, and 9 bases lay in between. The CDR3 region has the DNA TGTGCCAGCAGCCATCGGGCGGTCTCTGGAAACACCATATATTTT. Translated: CASSHRAVSGNTIYF.

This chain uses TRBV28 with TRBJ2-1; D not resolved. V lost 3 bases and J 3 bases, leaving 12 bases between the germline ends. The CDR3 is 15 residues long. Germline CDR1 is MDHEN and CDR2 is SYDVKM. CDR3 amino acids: CASSFRRTLYNEQFF. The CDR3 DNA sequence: TGTGCCAGCAGTTTCCGACGGACCCTCTACAATGAGCAGTTCTTC. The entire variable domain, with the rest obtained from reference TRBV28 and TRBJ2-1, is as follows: DVKVTQSSRYLVKRTGEKVFLECVQDMDHENMFWYRQDPGLGLRLIYFSYDVKMKEKGDIPEGYSVSREKKERFSLILESASTNQTSMYLCASSFRRTLYNEQFFGPGTRLTVL.

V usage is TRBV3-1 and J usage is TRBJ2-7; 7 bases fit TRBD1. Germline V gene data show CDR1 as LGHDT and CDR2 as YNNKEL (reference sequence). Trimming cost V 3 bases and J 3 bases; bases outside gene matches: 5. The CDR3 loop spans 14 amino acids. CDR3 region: CASSQQGVYYEQYF. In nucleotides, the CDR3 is TGTGCCAGCAGCCAGCAGGGGGTATACTACGAGCAGTACTTC.

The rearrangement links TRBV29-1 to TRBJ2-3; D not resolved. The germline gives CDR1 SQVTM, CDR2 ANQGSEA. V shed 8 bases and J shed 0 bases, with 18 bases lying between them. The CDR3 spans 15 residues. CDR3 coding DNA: TGCAGCTCCTCTGCGGATTCCGCTAGCACAGATACGCAGTATTTT. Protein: CSSSADSASTDTQYF.

CDR3 sequence (DNA): TGTGCCAGCAACCCCAATATAGAGACCCAGTACTTC. Encoded protein: CASNPNIETQYF. The chain couples TRBV2 to TRBJ2-5, with D unresolved. The CDR3 runs 12 residues. Germline CDR1 is SNHLY and CDR2 is FYNNEI. V shed 7 bases and J shed 4 bases, with 10 bases lying between them.

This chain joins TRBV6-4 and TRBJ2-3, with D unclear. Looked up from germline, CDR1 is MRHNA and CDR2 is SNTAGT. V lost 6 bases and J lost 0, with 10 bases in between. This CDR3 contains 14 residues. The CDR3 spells CASRSHPSTDTQYF. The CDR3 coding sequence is TGTGCCAGCAGATCCCATCCTAGCACAGATACGCAGTATTTT.

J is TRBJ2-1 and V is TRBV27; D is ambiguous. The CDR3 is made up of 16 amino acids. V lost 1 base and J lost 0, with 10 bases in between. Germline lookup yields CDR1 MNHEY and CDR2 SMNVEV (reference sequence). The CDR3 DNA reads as TGTGCCAGCAGTTTATATGGGATGAGCTCCTACAATGAGCAGTTCTTC. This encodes CASSLYGMSSYNEQFF.

This chain's CDR3 is CASSYSNGGTEAFF. The CDR3 DNA follows: TGTGCCAGCAGTTACTCGAATGGGGGCACTGAAGCTTTCTTT. The chain has TRBV6-6 and TRBJ1-1, with a tentative D call TRBD1 (5 bases). The CDR3 has 14 residues. V lost 0 bases and J lost 4, with 9 bases in between. CDR1 is MNHNY and CDR2 is SVGAGI in the germline V gene (reference sequence).